These 11 T cell receptor beta chains share one sample of origin, sequenced in a study of CD8+CD57+ T cells in acquired aplastic anemia. Genomic DNA served as template for TCR beta VDJ and CDR3 profiling. In TCRdb, the reads were re-called with MiXCR into one record per CDR3 protein. The profile covers about 190,000 distinct CDR3 sequences, with around 45% appearing a single time and about 9.5% taken by the ten largest. CD8+CD57+ cell expansion, shown by flow cytometry, had occurred in the patients selected for sequencing. Sequences were obtained from sorted CD4+, CD8+, or CD8+CD57+ T cells (not recorded which) from PBMCs. The receptor source for this set is a human donor with aplastic anemia.

This clonotype has a handful of counts. The genes are TRBV18 and TRBJ2-1; a weak D match, TRBD2 (6 bases). Germline V CDR1 and CDR2: KGHSH, LQKENI. Trimming removed 1 base from V and 6 bases from J, with 16 bases in between. The CDR3 has 16 amino acids. CDR3 residues: CASSPLSAGLGNEQFF. In nucleotides, the CDR3 is TGTGCCAGCTCACCACTCTCTGCGGGGTTAGGCAATGAGCAGTTCTTC.

V gene TRBV3-1 combines with J gene TRBJ1-4; no clear D gene. Trimming removed 0 bases at V and 4 bases at J, with 12 bases between. Germline CDR1 reads LGHDT; CDR2 reads YNNKEL (reference sequence). There are 16 residues in the CDR3. The CDR3 region is CASSQEVGQSNEKLFF. The CDR3 coding sequence is TGTGCCAGCAGCCAAGAGGTAGGGCAGAGTAATGAAAAACTGTTTTTT.

In this sample, this clonotype turned up many times. Here the CDR3 reads CSAYPGLAGARRAANQFF. As DNA, the CDR3 is TGCAGTGCTTATCCGGGACTAGCGGGAGCTCGACGCGCGGCGAATCAGTTCTTC. The chain uses TRBV20-1 and TRBJ2-1, with TRBD2 matching over 14 bases. The CDR3 totals 18 residues. Trimming removed 5 bases from V and 13 bases from J; junction bases left unmatched: 22. Germline-derived CDR1 and CDR2 are DFQATT and SNEGSKA (reference sequence).

This clonotype was seen only once. The CDR3 region is CASSTPDSYNEQFF. Written as DNA, the CDR3 is TGTGCCAGCAGCACACCGGACAGTTACAATGAGCAGTTCTTC. The gene calls are TRBV13 and TRBJ2-1; a possible D gene is TRBD1 (6 bases). Germline CDR1 reads PRHDT; CDR2 reads FYEKMQ (reference sequence). The CDR3 has 14 residues. The V end was cut by 5 bases, the J end by 4 bases, with 12 bases between.

The table lists this clonotype with many counts. The V and J genes are TRBV5-8 and TRBJ1-5, with D possibly being TRBD1 (5 bases). Looked up from germline, CDR1 is SGHTS and CDR2 is YDEGEE. The CDR3 covers 15 residues. Trimming removed 6 bases from V and 0 bases from J, with 13 bases in between. Here the CDR3 DNA reads TGTGCCAGCATCCGGGCAGGGTATAGCAATCAGCCCCAGCATTTT. It encodes CASIRAGYSNQPQHF.

V usage is TRBV4-2 and J usage is TRBJ2-1, with D unresolved. The CDR3 is made up of 15 amino acids. Germline V gives CDR1 LGHNA, CDR2 YNFKEQ. The V end lost 4 bases, the J end lost 5 bases, and 15 bases lay between the germline ends. In DNA, the CDR3 is TGTGCCAGCAGCCCCGGTACCCCCGGCAACAATGAGCAGTTCTTC. The encoded protein is CASSPGTPGNNEQFF.

A note on this clonotype: A junction boundary mismatches the germline segment, possibly from a read error. The chain carries TRBV2 and TRBJ1-5; D gene unclear. From germline, CDR1 is SNHLY and CDR2 FYNNEI. This CDR3 comprises 13 residues. The CDR3 is CASGESRFQPQRF. As DNA, the CDR3 is TGTGCCAGCGGTGAATCCAGGTTTCAACCCCAGCGTTTT.

This clonotype has only a few counts. The chain is built from TRBV7-3 and TRBJ2-5; the match to TRBD1 covers 10 bases. This CDR3 spans 13 amino acids. Germline CDR1 and CDR2: SGHTA and FQGTGA. After removal of 5 bases from V and 4 bases from J, the junction contained 1 base not matched to a gene. The CDR3 coding sequence is TGTGCCAGCAGCAGGACAGGGGGAGAGACCCAGTACTTC. Encoded protein: CASSRTGGETQYF.

This clonotype showed up just a few times. This rearrangement joins TRBV9 to TRBJ2-1; D is undetermined. The CDR3 is made up of 12 amino acids. V shed 3 bases and J shed 7 bases, with 8 bases lying between them. From germline, CDR1 is SGDLS and CDR2 YYNGEE. The CDR3 here is CASSATQNEQFF. DNA of the CDR3: TGTGCCAGCAGCGCCACCCAGAATGAGCAGTTCTTC. The entire variable domain, with the rest obtained from reference TRBV9 and TRBJ2-1, is as follows: DSGVTQTPKHLITATGQRVTLRCSPRSGDLSVYWYQQSLDQGLQFLIQYYNGEERAKGNILERFSAQQFPDLHSELNLSSLELGDSALYFCASSATQNEQFFGPGTRLTVL.

The CDR3 loop reads CASAEGGYGYTF. CDR3 nucleotide sequence: TGTGCCAGCGCCGAGGGAGGGTATGGCTACACCTTC. This chain connects TRBV9 to TRBJ1-2; no reliable D call. The V gene's germline CDR1 is SGDLS and CDR2 YYNGEE. Trimming cost V 7 bases and J 5 bases, with 12 bases left between them. The CDR3 is 12 amino acids.

The V and J genes are TRBV5-8 and TRBJ2-7; TRBD2 agrees at 8 bases. CDR1 SGHTS and CDR2 YDEGEE come from the germline V gene. With V trimmed by 0 bases and J by 0 bases, 2 bases remained unmatched. CDR3 length: 15 amino acids. The CDR3 loop is CASSLEREYSYEQYF. CDR3 DNA sequence: TGTGCCAGCAGCTTGGAGCGGGAGTACTCCTACGAGCAGTACTTC.